The sequence of this T cell receptor (beta chain) was determined in a study of control samples from healthy donors and cancer patients. Germline lookup yields CDR1 ENHRY and CDR2 SYGVKD. V was pared by 10 bases and J by 7 bases, with 6 bases of the junction left unmatched. This CDR3 has 11 residues. Assay used: immunoSEQ multiplex PCR; TCRdb lists only in-frame clones, some missing. Here the sample spans approximately 87,000 clones, approximately 93% being singletons. The chain recombines TRBV10-3 with TRBJ1-1, with 7 positions matching TRBD1. Sequences were obtained from PBMCs. This TCR derives from a woman aged 40 to 49 with lung cancer. The CDR3 is CASSRGGEAFF. The DNA of the CDR3 is TGTGCCAGCTCCAGGGGGGGTGAAGCTTTCTTT.